This T cell receptor beta chain was retrieved from a study of shared clonotypes between healthy human individuals. This clone was seen just once. Its antigen remains unknown. Whole-study results and caveats: Generation of non-shared clonotypes was less probable than generation of clonotypes shared by all four donors. Generally, naive subsets (rather than memory subsets) showed larger estimated richness.

Profiling relied on immunoSEQ multiplex PCR, and the TCRdb table lists in-frame clones only, not all of them. This sample carries 2 million or so clones, just under 95% of them seen once, and the ten largest clones take around 1.1%. The CDR3 is 14 residues long. Germline V CDR1 and CDR2: MGHRA, YSYEKL. The J segment lost 7 bases and the V segment lost 0 bases, leaving 6 bases of the junction unmatched. Naive CD8 cells, CD45RO-negative and positively selected for CCR7, excluded terminally differentiated effector memory CD45RA+ cells. The clonotype comes from a man younger than 35 in good health. Sequencing was performed on naive CD8+ T cells sorted from blood. The V call is TRBV4-1, the J call TRBJ2-7, with 7 bases identical to TRBD2. The CDR3: CASSQEGREGEQYF. DNA for the CDR3: TGCGCCAGCAGCCAAGAGGGCAGGGAGGGAGAGCAGTACTTC.